This TCR beta chain was observed in a study of blood T cell repertoires in COVID-19. Study-wide context: Researchers got acute and convalescent COVID-19 samples from the United States, Italy and Spain. T cells, B-cell-depleted T cells, or PBMCs provided the cDNA or gDNA that served as material.

Original processing notes: Amplification of reference gene primers provided the estimated nucleated cell counts. Sequencing used immunoSEQ multiplex PCR; TCRdb keeps in-frame clones, though not all of them. That table gives V, J and clone size, and the DNA gave D and trimming. The sample lists 400,000 to 450,000 clones, around 90% occurring once. The V and J ends lost 6 bases and 2 bases, in that order; junction bases with no gene match: 2. Germline V gives CDR1 ENHRY, CDR2 SYGVKD. CDR3 length: 13 amino acids. The receptor's source is a man aged 18 to 35 with COVID-19, enrolled during active disease. The sample consisted of peripheral blood. V usage is TRBV10-3 and J usage is TRBJ1-1; TRBD1 matches at 8 bases. CDR3 loop: CAIRDRVNTEAFF. CDR3 nucleotides: TGTGCCATCAGGGACAGGGTAAACACTGAAGCTTTCTTT.